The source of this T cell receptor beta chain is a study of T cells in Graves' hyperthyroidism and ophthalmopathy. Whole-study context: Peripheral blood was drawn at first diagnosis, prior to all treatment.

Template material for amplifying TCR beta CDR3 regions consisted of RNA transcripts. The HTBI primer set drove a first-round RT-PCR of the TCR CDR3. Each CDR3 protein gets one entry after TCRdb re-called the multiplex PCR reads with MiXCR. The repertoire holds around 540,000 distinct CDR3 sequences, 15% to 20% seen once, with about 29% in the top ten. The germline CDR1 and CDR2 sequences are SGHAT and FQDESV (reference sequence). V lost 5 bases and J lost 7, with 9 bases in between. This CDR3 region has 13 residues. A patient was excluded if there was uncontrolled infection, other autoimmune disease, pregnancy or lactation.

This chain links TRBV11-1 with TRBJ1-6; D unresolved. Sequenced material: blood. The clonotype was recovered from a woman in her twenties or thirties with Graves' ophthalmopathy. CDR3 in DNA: TGTGCCAGCAGCCAAGTTGAGAATTCACCCCTCCACTTT. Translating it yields CASSQVENSPLHF.